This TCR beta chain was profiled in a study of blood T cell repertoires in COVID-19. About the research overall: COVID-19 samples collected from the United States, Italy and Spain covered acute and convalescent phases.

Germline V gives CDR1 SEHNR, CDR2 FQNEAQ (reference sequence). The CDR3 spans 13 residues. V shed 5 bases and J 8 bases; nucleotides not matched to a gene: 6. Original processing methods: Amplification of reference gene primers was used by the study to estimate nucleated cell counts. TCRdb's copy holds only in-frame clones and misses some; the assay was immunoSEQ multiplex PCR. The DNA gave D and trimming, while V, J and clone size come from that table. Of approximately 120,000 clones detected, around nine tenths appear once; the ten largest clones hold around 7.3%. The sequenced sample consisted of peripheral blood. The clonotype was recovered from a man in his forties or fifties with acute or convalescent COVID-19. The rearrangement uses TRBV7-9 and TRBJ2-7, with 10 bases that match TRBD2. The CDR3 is CASSRGTSEQQYF. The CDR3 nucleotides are TGTGCCAGCAGCCGAGGGACTAGCGAACAGCAGTACTTC. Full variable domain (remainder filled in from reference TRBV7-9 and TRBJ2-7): DTGVSQNPRHKITKRGQNVTFRCDPISEHNRLYWYRQTLGQGPEFLTYFQNEAQLEKSRLLSDRFSAERPKGSFSTLEIQRTEQGDSAMYLCASSRGTSEQQYFGPGTRLTVT.